Here is one TCR beta chain with its context. This record comes from a study of blood T cell repertoires in COVID-19. At the level of the study: The United States, Italy and Spain supplied acute and convalescent COVID-19 samples. T cells, B-cell-depleted T cells, or PBMCs supplied cDNA or gDNA.

Original processing notes: Estimation of nucleated cell counts relied on the amplification of reference gene primers. The table came from immunoSEQ multiplex PCR; TCRdb's copy has only in-frame clones and leaves some out. V and J calls and clone size come straight from that table; D and trimming were deduced from the DNA. Counted here are 81,000 or so clones, approximately 91% occurring once; the ten biggest clones make up around 12%. The sample was peripheral blood. This TCR derives from a man between 65 and 80 years old with active or convalescent COVID-19.

DNA of the CDR3: TGTGCCAGCAGCTTAGGTGAGGGTCAGCCCCAGCATTTT. Amino acids: CASSLGEGQPQHF. This rearrangement joins TRBV7-2 to TRBJ1-5; unclear D gene. V dropped 1 base and J dropped 6 bases, with 7 bases sitting between them. This CDR3 comprises 13 residues. Germline V gene sequence: CDR1 SGHTA, CDR2 FQGNSA.